This T cell receptor (beta chain) was captured by sequencing in a study of cytomegalovirus exposure and HLA in healthy donors. Findings and limits, study-wide: Listed as cytomegalovirus-associated were 164 TCR beta chains.

The length of the CDR3 is 15 residues. Trimming stripped 3 bases from V and 7 bases from J, with 18 bases between. CDR1 is GTSNPN, CDR2 SVGIG, per germline (reference sequence). The donors were in the approximately 120-subject validation cohort; that cohort was separate from the roughly 730-subject first cohort. Turning to this clone: Its antigen is unidentified.

Repertoires were generated with immunoSEQ multiplex PCR, while TCRdb's copy carries only in-frame clones and drops some. The data show roughly 130,000 clones, with 88% seen just once and approximately 1.5% held by the top ten. V and J are TRBV30 and TRBJ1-4; TRBD1 is a possible D gene (5 bases). The sequence was collected from a man aged 25 to 45 in good health and CMV-seronegative. Material: PBMCs. CDR3: CAWSEITGRGEKLFF. The DNA of the CDR3 is TGTGCCTGGAGCGAAATAACGGGGCGGGGTGAAAAACTGTTTTTT.